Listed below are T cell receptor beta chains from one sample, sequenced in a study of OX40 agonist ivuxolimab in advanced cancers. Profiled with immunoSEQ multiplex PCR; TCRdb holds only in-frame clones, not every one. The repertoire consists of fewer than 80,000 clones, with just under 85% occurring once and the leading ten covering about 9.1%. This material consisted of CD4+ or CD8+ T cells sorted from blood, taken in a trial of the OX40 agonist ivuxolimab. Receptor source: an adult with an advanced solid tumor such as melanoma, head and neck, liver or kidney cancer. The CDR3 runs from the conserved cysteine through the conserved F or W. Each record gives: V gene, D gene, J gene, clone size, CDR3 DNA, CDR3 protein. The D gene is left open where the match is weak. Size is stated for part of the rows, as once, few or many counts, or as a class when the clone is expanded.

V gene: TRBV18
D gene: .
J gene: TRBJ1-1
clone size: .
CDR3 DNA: TGTGCCAGCTCAACGCAGGGCACTGAAGCTTTCTTT
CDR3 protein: CASSTQGTEAFF

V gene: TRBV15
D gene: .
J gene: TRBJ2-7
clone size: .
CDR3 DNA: TGTGCCACCAGCAGAGGGGGGCAGGGGTGGTACGAGCAGTACTTC
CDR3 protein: CATSRGGQGWYEQYF

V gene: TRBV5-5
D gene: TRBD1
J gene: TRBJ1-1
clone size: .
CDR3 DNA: TGTGCCAGTTCCGGGACAGGGTCTGGTGGGATGACTGAAGCTTTCTTT
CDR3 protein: CASSGTGSGGMTEAFF

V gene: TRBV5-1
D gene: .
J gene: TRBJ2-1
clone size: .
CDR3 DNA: TGCGCCAGCAGCTTGGTGGGGGATGAGCAGTTCTTC
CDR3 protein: CASSLVGDEQFF

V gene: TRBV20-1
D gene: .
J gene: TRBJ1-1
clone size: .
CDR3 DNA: TGCAGTGCTTTTCTGAACACTGAAGCTTTCTTT
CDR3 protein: CSAFLNTEAFF

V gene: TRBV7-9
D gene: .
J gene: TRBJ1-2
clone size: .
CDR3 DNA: TGTGCCAGCAGCTCCCGGAGTAGCAACTATGGCTACACCTTC
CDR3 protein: CASSSRSSNYGYTF

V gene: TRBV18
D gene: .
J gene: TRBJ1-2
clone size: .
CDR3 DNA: TGTGCCAGCTCGCGGGGGAACAGTTTGAACTATGGCTACACCTTC
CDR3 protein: CASSRGNSLNYGYTF

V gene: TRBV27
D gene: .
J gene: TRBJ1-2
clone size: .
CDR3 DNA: TGTGCCAGCAGCCGATCCGGGACAACTAACTATGGCTACACCTTC
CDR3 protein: CASSRSGTTNYGYTF

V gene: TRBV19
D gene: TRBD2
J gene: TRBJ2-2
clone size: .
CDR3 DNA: TGTGCCAGTAGTAACCGGCGGGGGAGGACCGGGGAGCTGTTTTTT
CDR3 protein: CASSNRRGRTGELFF

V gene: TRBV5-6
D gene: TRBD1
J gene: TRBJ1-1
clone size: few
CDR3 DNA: TGTGCCAGCAGCTTAGGGGACAGGGGAACTGAAGCTTTCTTT
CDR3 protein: CASSLGDRGTEAFF

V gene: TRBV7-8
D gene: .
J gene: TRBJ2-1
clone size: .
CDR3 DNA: TGTGCCAGCAGCCCCTTTACCTACAATGAGCAGTTCTTC
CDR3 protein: CASSPFTYNEQFF

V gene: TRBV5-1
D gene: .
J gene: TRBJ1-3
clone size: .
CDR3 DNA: TGCGCCAGCAGCTTGTTCCCCCCCGGACAGTTTGGAAACACCATATATTTT
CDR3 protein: CASSLFPPGQFGNTIYF

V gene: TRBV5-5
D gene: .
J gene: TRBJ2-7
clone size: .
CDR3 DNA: TGTGCCAGCAGCTTGGCCGGGACCAACTACGAGCAGTACTTC
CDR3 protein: CASSLAGTNYEQYF

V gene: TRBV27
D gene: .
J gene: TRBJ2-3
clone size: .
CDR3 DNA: TGTGCCAGCGGCCTTGGACGGATTAGCACAGATACGCAGTATTTT
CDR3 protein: CASGLGRISTDTQYF

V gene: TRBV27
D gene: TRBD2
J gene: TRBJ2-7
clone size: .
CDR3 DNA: TGTGCCAGCAGTCTACTAGCGGGGGGGCCCCCCTACGAGCAGTACTTC
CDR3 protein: CASSLLAGGPPYEQYF

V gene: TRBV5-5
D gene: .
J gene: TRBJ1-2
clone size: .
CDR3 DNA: TGTGCCAGCAGCCTTTTCCAGGGGAAGGGTGATGGCTACACCTTC
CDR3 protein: CASSLFQGKGDGYTF

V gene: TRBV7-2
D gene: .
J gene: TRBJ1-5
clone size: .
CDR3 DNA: TGTGCCAGCAGCTTAGTAGGCAGGGCAGTAGGTCAGCCCCAGCATTTT
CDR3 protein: CASSLVGRAVGQPQHF

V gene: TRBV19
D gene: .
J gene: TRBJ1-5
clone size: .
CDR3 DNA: TGTGCCAGTAGTATCCATTACCGCTCCCAGGGGCAGCCCCAGCATTTT
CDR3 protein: CASSIHYRSQGQPQHF

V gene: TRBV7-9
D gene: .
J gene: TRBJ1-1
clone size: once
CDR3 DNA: TGTGCCAGCAGCTTGGCTACAGGGAGCACTGAAGCTTTCTTT
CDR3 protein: CASSLATGSTEAFF

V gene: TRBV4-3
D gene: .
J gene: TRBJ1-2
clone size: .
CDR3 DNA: TGCGCCAGCAGCCAAGATTGGTCCGGGGGAACAGGGATTAACTATGGCTACACCTTC
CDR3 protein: CASSQDWSGGTGINYGYTF

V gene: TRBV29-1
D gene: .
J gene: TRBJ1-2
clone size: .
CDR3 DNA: TGCAGCGTAGAGATCCAAAATGGCTACACCTTC
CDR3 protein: CSVEIQNGYTF

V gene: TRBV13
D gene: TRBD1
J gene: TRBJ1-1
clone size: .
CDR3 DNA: TGTGCCAGCAGCCCGGGACAGGGGAACACTGAAGCTTTCTTT
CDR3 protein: CASSPGQGNTEAFF

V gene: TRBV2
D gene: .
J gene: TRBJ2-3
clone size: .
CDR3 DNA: TGTGCCAGCGGACTCGGCGGGGCGATAGATACGCAGTATTTT
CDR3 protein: CASGLGGAIDTQYF

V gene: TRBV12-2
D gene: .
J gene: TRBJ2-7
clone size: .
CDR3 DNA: TGTGCAAGTCGCTTACAGGGTTCCTACGAGCAGTACTTC
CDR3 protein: CASRLQGSYEQYF

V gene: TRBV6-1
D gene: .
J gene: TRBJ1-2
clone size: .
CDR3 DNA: TGTGCCAGCAGTGAAGATAATGGCTACTATGGCTACACCTTC
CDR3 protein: CASSEDNGYYGYTF

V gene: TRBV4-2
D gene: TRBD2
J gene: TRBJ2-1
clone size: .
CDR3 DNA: TGTGCCAGCAGCCAAGACCTCCTAGCGGGGGTTTACAATGAGCAGTTCTTC
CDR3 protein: CASSQDLLAGVYNEQFF

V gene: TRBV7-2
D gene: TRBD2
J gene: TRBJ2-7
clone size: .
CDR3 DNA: TGTGCCAGCAGCTCGACGCCGGGACTAGCGGGGGTTGAGCAGTACTTC
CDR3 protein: CASSSTPGLAGVEQYF

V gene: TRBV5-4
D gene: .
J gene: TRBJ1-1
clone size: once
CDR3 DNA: TGTGCCAGCAGCTTGGAGGCGCACACTGAAGCTTTCTTT
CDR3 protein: CASSLEAHTEAFF

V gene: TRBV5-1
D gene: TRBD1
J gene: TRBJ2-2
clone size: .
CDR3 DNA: TGCGCCAGCAGCGGGACAGTAAACACCGGGGAGCTGTTTTTT
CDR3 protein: CASSGTVNTGELFF

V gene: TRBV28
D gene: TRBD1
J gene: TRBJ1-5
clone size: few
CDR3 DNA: TGTGCCAGCAAATCCCCGGACAGGGTGAGTCAGCCCCAGCATTTT
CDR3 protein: CASKSPDRVSQPQHF

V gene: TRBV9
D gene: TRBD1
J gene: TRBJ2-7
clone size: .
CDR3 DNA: TGTGCCAGCAGCGTGGGGACAGGGGACGAGCAGTACTTC
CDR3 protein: CASSVGTGDEQYF

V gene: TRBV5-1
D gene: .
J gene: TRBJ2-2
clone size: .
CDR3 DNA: TGCGCCAGCAGCCCGCCGGGACACGACACCGGGGAGCTGTTTTTT
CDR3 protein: CASSPPGHDTGELFF

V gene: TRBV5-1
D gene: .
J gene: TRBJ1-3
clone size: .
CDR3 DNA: TGCGCCAGCAGCTTCTTCGGAAGTGGAAACACCATATATTTT
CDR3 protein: CASSFFGSGNTIYF

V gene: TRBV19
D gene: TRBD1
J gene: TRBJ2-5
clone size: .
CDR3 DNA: TGTGCCAGTAGTTCAGGACAGGCTCTCCAAGAGACCCAGTACTTC
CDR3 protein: CASSSGQALQETQYF

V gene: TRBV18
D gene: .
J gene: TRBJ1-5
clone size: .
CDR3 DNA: TGTGCCAGCTCAGGGTTCGGGCAGGACCAGCCCCAGCATTTT
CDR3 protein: CASSGFGQDQPQHF

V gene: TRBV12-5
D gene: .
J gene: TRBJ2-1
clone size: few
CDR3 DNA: TGTGCTAGTGGTTTGGTTCCTCGGTGGGGCGGGGCGATATCCTACAATGAGCAGTTCTTC
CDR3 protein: CASGLVPRWGGAISYNEQFF

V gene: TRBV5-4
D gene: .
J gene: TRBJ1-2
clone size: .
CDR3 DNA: TGTGCCAGCAGCTTGGGTGACTCCGGCTATGGCTACACCTTC
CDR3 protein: CASSLGDSGYGYTF

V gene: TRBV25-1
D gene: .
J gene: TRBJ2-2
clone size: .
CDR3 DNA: TGTGCCAGCAGTGAACGTACAGCGAACACCGGGGAGCTGTTTTTT
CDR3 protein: CASSERTANTGELFF

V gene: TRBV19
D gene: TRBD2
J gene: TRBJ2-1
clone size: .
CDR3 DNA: TGTGCCAGTTCGGGGCTAGCGGGGATCTCCTACAATGAGCAGTTCTTC
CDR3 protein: CASSGLAGISYNEQFF

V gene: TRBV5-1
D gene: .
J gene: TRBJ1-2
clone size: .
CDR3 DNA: TGCGCCAGCAGCTCCCAGGGCCCGAACTATGGCTACACCTTC
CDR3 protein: CASSSQGPNYGYTF

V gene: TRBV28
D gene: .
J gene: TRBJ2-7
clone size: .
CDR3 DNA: TGTGCCAGCAGTTTCCCCGGGACGGCCTACGAGCAGTACTTC
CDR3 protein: CASSFPGTAYEQYF

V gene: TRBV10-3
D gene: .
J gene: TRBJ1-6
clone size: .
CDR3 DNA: TGTGCCATCAGTGAGTCGCGGACAACCCCTCTCCACTTT
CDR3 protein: CAISESRTTPLHF

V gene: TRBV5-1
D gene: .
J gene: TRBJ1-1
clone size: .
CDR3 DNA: TGCGCCAGCTATCTGGAGCCAGGCATTGAGAGCACTGAAGCTTTCTTT
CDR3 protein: CASYLEPGIESTEAFF

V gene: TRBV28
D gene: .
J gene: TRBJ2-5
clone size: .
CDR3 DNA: TGTGCCAGCAGTTGGGCGGGACCGGGAGAGACCCAGTACTTC
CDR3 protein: CASSWAGPGETQYF

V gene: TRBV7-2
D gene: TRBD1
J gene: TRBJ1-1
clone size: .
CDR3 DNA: TGTGCCAGCAGCTACAAACAGGGGATGAACACTGAAGCTTTCTTT
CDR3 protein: CASSYKQGMNTEAFF

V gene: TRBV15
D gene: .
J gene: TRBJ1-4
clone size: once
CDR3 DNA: TGTGCCACCAGCAGACCCCCGGGGTATAAACTGTTTTTT
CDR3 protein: CATSRPPGYKLFF

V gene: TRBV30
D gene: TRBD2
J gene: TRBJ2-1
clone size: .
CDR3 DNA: TGTGCCTGGGGTAGCGGGGGGAATTACAATGAGCAGTTCTTC
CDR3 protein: CAWGSGGNYNEQFF

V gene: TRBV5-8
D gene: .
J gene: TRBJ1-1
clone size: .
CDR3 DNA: TGTGCCAGCCCAAGGCCGGTCATGAACACTGAAGCTTTCTTT
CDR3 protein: CASPRPVMNTEAFF